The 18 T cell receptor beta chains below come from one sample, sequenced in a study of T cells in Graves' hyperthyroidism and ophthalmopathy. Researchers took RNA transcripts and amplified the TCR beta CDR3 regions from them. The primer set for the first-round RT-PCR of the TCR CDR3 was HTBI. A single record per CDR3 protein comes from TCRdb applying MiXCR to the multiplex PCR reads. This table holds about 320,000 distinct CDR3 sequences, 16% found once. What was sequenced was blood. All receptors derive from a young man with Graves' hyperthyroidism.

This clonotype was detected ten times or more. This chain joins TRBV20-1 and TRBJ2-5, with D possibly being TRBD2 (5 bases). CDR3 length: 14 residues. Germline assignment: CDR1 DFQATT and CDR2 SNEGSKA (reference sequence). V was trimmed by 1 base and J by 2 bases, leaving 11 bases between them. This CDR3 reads CSARGRERQETQYF. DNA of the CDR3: TGCAGTGCTAGAGGGAGAGAGCGGCAAGAGACCCAGTACTTC.

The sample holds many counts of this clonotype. The CDR3 spells CASSLRDSLNTEAFF. CDR3 nucleotides: TGTGCCAGCAGCCTCCGGGACAGTTTGAACACTGAAGCTTTCTTT. The J gene is TRBJ1-1, the V gene TRBV3-1, with 7 bases identical to TRBD1. The germline gives CDR1 LGHDT, CDR2 YNNKEL (reference sequence). The CDR3 totals 15 residues. J was trimmed by 0 bases and V by 4 bases; bases with no gene match: 5.

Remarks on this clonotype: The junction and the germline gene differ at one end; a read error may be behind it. The CDR3 protein is CASSEDRGSDTQYF. As DNA, the CDR3 is TGTGCCAGCAGCGAGGACAGGGGCTCAGATACGCAGTATTTT. This chain connects TRBV5-1 to TRBJ2-3; 9 bases match TRBD1. Germline CDR1 reads SGHRS; CDR2 reads YFSETQ. There are 14 residues in the CDR3.

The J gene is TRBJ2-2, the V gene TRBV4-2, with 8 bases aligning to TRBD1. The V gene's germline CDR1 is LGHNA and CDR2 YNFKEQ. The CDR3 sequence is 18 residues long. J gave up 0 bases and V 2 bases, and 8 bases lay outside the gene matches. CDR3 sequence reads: CASSQTGGRLTNTGELFF. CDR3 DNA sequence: TGTGCCAGCAGCCAAACAGGGGGACGTCTTACGAACACCGGGGAGCTGTTTTTT.

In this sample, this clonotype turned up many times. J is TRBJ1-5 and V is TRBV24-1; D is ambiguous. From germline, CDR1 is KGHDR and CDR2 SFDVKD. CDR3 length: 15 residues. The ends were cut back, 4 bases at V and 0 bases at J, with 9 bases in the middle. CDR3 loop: CATSETTYSNQPQHF. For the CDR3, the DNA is TGTGCCACCAGTGAAACGACGTATAGCAATCAGCCCCAGCATTTT.

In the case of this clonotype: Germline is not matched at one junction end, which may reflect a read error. The CDR3 nucleotides are TGTGCCAGCAGTTATTATGAGGGCGCGGGAGTCCCCCTGGACTTC. It translates to CASSYYEGAGVPLDF. This chain uses TRBV27 with TRBJ2-5; 7 bases align to TRBD2. The CDR3 has 15 residues. Germline V gives CDR1 MNHEY, CDR2 SMNVEV (reference sequence).

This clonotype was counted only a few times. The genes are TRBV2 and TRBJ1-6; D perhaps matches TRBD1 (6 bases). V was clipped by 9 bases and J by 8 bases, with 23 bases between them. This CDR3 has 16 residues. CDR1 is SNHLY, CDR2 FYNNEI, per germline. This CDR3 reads CASILATGSWDSPLHF. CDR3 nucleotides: TGTGCCAGTATCCTAGCCACAGGGAGTTGGGATTCACCCCTCCACTTT.

The CDR3 bases are TGTGCCAGCAGCTTGCTTCGTTTAGAGGGAGCAGACAGCCCTCCTCGATATAGCAATCAGCCCCAGCATTTT. Its protein is CASSLLRLEGADSPPRYSNQPQHF. The chain recombines TRBV5-6 with TRBJ1-5; possibly TRBD1 for D (5 bases). Germline V gives CDR1 SGHDT, CDR2 YYEEEE. The CDR3 loop spans 24 amino acids. The V end was cut by 1 base, the J end by 0 bases, with 35 bases between.

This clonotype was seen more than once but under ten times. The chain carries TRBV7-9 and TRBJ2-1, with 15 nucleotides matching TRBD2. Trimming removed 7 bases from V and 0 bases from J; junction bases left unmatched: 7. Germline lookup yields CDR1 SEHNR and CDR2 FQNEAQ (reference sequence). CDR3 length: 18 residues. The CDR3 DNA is TGTGCCAGCACGTGGACTAGCGGGAGGGGGGACTCCTACAATGAGCAGTTCTTC. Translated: CASTWTSGRGDSYNEQFF.

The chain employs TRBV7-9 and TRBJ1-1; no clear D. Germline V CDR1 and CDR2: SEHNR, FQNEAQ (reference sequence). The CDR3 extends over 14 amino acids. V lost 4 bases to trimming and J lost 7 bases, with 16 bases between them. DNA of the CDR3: TGTGCCAGCAGCTCCCCGGAGGGCTTATTTGAAGCTTTCTTT. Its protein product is CASSSPEGLFEAFF.

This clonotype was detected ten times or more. The chain's CDR3 is CAWSVLGRGDTQYF. The CDR3 coding sequence is TGTGCCTGGAGTGTATTGGGGAGAGGAGATACGCAGTATTTT. This sequence joins TRBV30 and TRBJ2-3; TRBD2 is a possible D gene (5 bases). From germline, CDR1 is GTSNPN and CDR2 SVGIG (reference sequence). The CDR3 has 14 amino acids. The germline V and J ends were trimmed by 0 bases and 5 bases, with 12 bases remaining between them.

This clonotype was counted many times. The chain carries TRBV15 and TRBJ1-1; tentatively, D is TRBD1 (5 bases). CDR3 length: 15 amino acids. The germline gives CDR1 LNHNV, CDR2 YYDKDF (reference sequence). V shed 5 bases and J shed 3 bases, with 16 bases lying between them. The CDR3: CATSGPREPYTEAFF. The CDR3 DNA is TGTGCCACCAGCGGCCCCAGGGAGCCGTACACTGAAGCTTTCTTT.

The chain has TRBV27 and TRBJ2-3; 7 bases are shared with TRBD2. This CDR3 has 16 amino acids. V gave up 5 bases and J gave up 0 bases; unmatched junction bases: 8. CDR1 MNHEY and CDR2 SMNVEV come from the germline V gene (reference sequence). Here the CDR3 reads CASSNRLAASTDTQYF. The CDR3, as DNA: TGTGCCAGCAGTAACCGACTAGCAGCTAGCACAGATACGCAGTATTTT.

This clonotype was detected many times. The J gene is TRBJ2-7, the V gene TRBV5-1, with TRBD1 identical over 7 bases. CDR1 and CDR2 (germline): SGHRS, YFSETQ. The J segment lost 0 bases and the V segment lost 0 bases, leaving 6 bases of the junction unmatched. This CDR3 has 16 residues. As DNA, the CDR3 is TGCGCCAGCAGCTTGGGGCCGGGACAGCCCTCCTACGAGCAGTACTTC. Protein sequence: CASSLGPGQPSYEQYF.

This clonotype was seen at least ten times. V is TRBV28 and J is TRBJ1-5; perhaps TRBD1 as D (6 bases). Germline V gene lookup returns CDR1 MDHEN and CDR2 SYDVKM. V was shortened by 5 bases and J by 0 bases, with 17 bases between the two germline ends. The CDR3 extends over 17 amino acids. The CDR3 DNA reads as TGTGCCAGCAGTGGCCCCCCGACAGGCCCTAGCAATCAGCCCCAGCATTTT. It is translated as CASSGPPTGPSNQPQHF. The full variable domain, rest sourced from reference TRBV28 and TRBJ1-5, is DVKVTQSSRYLVKRTGEKVFLECVQDMDHENMFWYRQDPGLGLRLIYFSYDVKMKEKGDIPEGYSVSREKKERFSLILESASTNQTSMYLCASSGPPTGPSNQPQHFGDGTRLSIL.

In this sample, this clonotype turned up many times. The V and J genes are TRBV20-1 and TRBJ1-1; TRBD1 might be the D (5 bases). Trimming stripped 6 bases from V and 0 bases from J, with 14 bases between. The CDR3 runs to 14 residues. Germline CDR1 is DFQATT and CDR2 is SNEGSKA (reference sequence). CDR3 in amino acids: CSAAGGGLNTEAFF. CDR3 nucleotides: TGCAGTGCCGCCGGGGGGGGACTGAACACTGAAGCTTTCTTT.

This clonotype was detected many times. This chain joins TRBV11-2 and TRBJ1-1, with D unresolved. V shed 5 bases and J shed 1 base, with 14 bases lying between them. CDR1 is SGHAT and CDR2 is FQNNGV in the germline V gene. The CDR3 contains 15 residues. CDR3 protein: CASSPILNRNTEAFF. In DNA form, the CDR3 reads TGTGCCAGCAGCCCCATCCTGAACAGGAACACTGAAGCTTTCTTT.

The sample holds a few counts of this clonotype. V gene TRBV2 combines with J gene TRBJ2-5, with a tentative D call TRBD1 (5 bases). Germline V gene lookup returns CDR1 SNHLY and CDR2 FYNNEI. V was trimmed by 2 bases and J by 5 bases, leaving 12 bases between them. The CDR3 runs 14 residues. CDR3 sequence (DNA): TGTGCCAGCAGTGAAATGACAGCTAGTGAGACCCAGTACTTC. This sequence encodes CASSEMTASETQYF.